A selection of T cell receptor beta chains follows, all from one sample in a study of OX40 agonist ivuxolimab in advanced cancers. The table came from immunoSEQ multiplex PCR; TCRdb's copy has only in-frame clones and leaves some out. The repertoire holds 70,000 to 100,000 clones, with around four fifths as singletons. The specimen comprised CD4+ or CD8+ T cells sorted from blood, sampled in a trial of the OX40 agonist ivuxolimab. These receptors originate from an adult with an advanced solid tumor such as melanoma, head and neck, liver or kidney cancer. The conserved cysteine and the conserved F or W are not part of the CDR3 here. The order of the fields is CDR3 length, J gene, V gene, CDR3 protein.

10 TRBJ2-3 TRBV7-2 ASSRDRDTQY
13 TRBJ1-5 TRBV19 ASTMGGYGNQPQH
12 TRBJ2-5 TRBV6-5 ASWRATGGGTQY
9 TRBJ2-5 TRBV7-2 ASSSQETQY
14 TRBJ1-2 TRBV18 ASSPLQDGANYGYT
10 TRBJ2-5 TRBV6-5 ASRRREETQY
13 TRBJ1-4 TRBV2 ASSVTGVRNEKLF
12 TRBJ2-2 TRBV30 AWSEGGRDGELF
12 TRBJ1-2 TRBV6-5 ASIGTGANYGYT
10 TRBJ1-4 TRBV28 ASGTGKEKLF
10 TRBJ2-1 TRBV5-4 ASSFWEGEQF
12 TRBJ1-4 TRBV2 ASSGGAREGKLF
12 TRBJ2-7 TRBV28 ASRGQGSSYEQY
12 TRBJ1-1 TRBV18 ASSPLKQNTEAF
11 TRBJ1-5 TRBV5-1 ASSWGGGQPQH
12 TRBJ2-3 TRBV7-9 ASSSGKGTDTQY
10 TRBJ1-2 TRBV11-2 ASSLMGGGYT
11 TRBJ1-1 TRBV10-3 AIRETNRGDAF
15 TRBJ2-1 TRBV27 ASSTGYSRGGYNEQF
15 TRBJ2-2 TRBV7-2 ASSLEGPTRRTGELF
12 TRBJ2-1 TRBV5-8 ASSLKGTYNEQF
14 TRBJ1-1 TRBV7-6 ASRLMAGQINTEAF
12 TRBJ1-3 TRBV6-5 ASSRTGDGNTIY
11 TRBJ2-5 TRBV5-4 ASSLAYGETQY
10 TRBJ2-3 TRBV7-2 ASSQYADTQY
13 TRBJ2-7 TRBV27 ASSLSRQGYGEQY
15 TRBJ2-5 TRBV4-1 ASSQDSSGGLQETQY
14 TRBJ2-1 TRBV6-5 ASSYTSGGAYNEQF
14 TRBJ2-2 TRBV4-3 ASSQGESRGTGELF
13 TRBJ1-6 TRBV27 ASSLEGRLNSPLH
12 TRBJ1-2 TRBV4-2 ASSPRDVNYGYT
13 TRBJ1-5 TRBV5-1 ASSPGPAGNQPQH
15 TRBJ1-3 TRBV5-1 ASSLEGGREPGNTIY
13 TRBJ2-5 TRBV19 ASSMGQGKQETQY
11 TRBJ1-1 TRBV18 ASSAGLDTEAF